These 24 T cell receptor beta chains originate from one sample sequenced in a study of blood T cells in healthy people across ages. It was with a sample-barcoded 5' primer and a J-beta primer mix that a second PCR of roughly 6 to 11 cycles was run. TCRdb re-called the 5' RACE reads through MiXCR, storing one row per CDR3 protein. In the table there are about 680,000 distinct CDR3 sequences, 45% to 50% of which are singletons. Sequencing was carried out using blood. The receptors come from a woman aged 55 to 70 in good health.

Comments on this clonotype: A much larger clone lies one base from this, so it may be a read error. The chain joins TRBV20-1 to TRBJ2-7; 9 bases are shared with TRBD2. V was pared by 8 bases and J by 7 bases, with 12 bases of the junction left unmatched. The germline V gene has CDR1 DFQATT and CDR2 SNEGSKA (reference sequence). The CDR3 spans 13 residues. CDR3 bases: TGCAGTTGGATAGCGGGAGAAGGGAATGAGCAGTACTTC. Protein product: CSWIAGEGNEQYF.

The chain is built from TRBV11-2 and TRBJ2-7; D unresolved. The V end lost 5 bases, the J end lost 0 bases, and 17 bases lay between the germline ends. CDR1 is SGHAT and CDR2 is FQNNGV in the germline V gene. This CDR3 has 16 amino acids. The chain's CDR3 is CASSPFGQRSSYEQYF. The CDR3 bases are TGTGCCAGCAGCCCCTTCGGGCAGAGAAGCTCCTACGAGCAGTACTTC.

This clonotype turned up a few times. The chain uses TRBV4-2 and TRBJ1-1; the D is unclear. The CDR3 totals 15 residues. The germline V and J ends were trimmed by 1 base and 1 base, with 10 bases remaining between them. The germline gives CDR1 LGHNA, CDR2 YNFKEQ. In DNA, the CDR3 is TGTGCCAGCAGCCAAGGGACGGCCGCGAACACTGAAGCTTTCTTT. Protein sequence: CASSQGTAANTEAFF.

The chain couples TRBV28 to TRBJ1-2, with D maybe TRBD1 (6 bases). Germline lookup yields CDR1 MDHEN and CDR2 SYDVKM. V lost 4 bases and J lost 8, with 14 bases in between. The CDR3 extends over 13 amino acids. In nucleotides, the CDR3 is TGTGCCAGCAGTTCCGGACAGCCGAGGGGCTACACCTTC. Translation: CASSSGQPRGYTF.

The chain uses TRBV20-1 and TRBJ2-1; 8 bases align to TRBD2. CDR1 and CDR2 (germline): DFQATT, SNEGSKA (reference sequence). V lost 7 bases and J lost 7; bases outside the gene matches: 15. This CDR3 region has 15 residues. Here the CDR3 reads CSEDVGRAGVNEQFF. The CDR3 DNA sequence: TGCAGTGAGGACGTCGGACGAGCGGGAGTGAATGAGCAGTTCTTC.

V gene TRBV28 combines with J gene TRBJ1-2, with D tentatively TRBD1 (5 bases). Trimming left V 8 bases short and J 2 bases short, with 18 bases between. Germline CDR1 and CDR2: MDHEN and SYDVKM. The CDR3 length is 15 residues. The CDR3 nucleotides read TGTGCCAGCTGGAAGTGGAGGGGATGGAACTATGGCTACACCTTC. This sequence encodes CASWKWRGWNYGYTF.

CDR3 sequence: CASSSQKDRGTNEKLFF. The CDR3 coding sequence is TGTGCCAGCAGCTCCCAAAAGGACAGGGGCACTAATGAAAAACTGTTTTTT. The rearrangement joins TRBV7-9 to TRBJ1-4, with 9 bases matching TRBD1. Per germline, CDR1 SEHNR and CDR2 FQNEAQ (reference sequence). The trim removed 4 bases at V and 2 bases at J, leaving 8 bases unmatched. CDR3 length equals 17 residues. Looking up the rest from reference TRBV7-9 and TRBJ1-4 gives the full variable domain: DTGVSQNPRHKITKRGQNVTFRCDPISEHNRLYWYRQTLGQGPEFLTYFQNEAQLEKSRLLSDRFSAERPKGSFSTLEIQRTEQGDSAMYLCASSSQKDRGTNEKLFFGSGTQLSVL.

This chain joins TRBV7-9 and TRBJ2-7, with 9 bases fitting TRBD1. Germline V CDR1 and CDR2: SEHNR, FQNEAQ (reference sequence). The ends lost 5 bases at V and 3 bases at J; junction bases unmatched: 5. This CDR3 has 14 residues. The CDR3: CASSRVGQGYEQYF. DNA of the CDR3: TGTGCCAGCAGCCGTGTGGGACAGGGCTACGAGCAGTACTTC.

The CDR3, as DNA: TGCGCCAGCAGCCCGGGTGTGGCGGGGACCCAGTACTTC. Protein: CASSPGVAGTQYF. This sequence joins TRBV5-1 and TRBJ2-5; tentatively, D is TRBD2 (5 bases). The CDR3 length is 13 residues. V lost 4 bases and J 7 bases, leaving 14 bases between the germline ends. Germline V gene data show CDR1 as SGHRS and CDR2 as YFSETQ.

This chain joins TRBV6-2 or TRBV6-3 and TRBJ2-1; no definite D call. The V gene's germline CDR1 is MNHEY and CDR2 SVGEGT. The CDR3 runs 12 residues. Trimming removed 8 bases at V and 1 base at J, with 6 bases between. CDR3: CASGLSYNEQFF. The CDR3 region has the DNA TGTGCCAGCGGGTTGTCCTACAATGAGCAGTTCTTC.

The V call is TRBV20-1, the J call TRBJ2-1, with 11 bases matching TRBD2. CDR1 and CDR2 (germline): DFQATT, SNEGSKA (reference sequence). The CDR3 loop spans 15 amino acids. V lost 3 bases, J lost 7 bases, and 8 bases stayed unmatched. The CDR3 is CSARNRLAGRNEQFF. CDR3 DNA: TGCAGTGCTAGGAATCGACTAGCGGGACGGAATGAGCAGTTCTTC.

This clonotype has only a few counts. The chain uses TRBV3-1 and TRBJ2-5, with no clear D. In germline, CDR1 is LGHDT, CDR2 YNNKEL (reference sequence). The CDR3 contains 16 residues. V lost 2 bases and J lost 2, with 15 bases in between. The DNA of the CDR3 is TGTGCCAGCAGCCAACCGGCCAGGCGTCCTCAAGAGACCCAGTACTTC. Protein: CASSQPARRPQETQYF.

The chain uses TRBV7-9 and TRBJ2-7; the match to TRBD1 covers 9 bases. The ends lost 8 bases at V and 3 bases at J; junction bases unmatched: 11. Germline V gives CDR1 SEHNR, CDR2 FQNEAQ (reference sequence). The CDR3 sequence is 15 residues long. The CDR3 nucleotides are TGTGCCAGCGGCTCCTCCGGGACAGGGAGCTACGAGCAGTACTTC. This sequence encodes CASGSSGTGSYEQYF.

Notes on this clonotype: At one end the junction does not follow the germline gene, possibly because of a read error. The J gene is TRBJ2-3, the V gene TRBV12-3 or TRBV12-4; 11 bases are a match to TRBD2. The length of the CDR3 is 18 residues. CDR3 nucleotides: TGTGCCGGCAGGCGGGTGGGGACTAGCGGACAGAGCACAGATACGCAGTATTTT. It specifies CAGRRVGTSGQSTDTQYF.

The chain is built from TRBV29-1 and TRBJ2-1; TRBD2 matches 11 bases. From germline, CDR1 is SQVTM and CDR2 ANQGSEA. CDR3 size: 15 residues. The ends lost 5 bases at V and 5 bases at J; junction bases unmatched: 8. The CDR3 DNA is TGCAGCGTTAACGAACCGGGACTAGCGGACAATGAGCAGTTCTTC. The encoded protein is CSVNEPGLADNEQFF.

The rearrangement links TRBV7-8 to TRBJ1-1, with no clear D. The V gene's germline CDR1 is SGHVS and CDR2 FQNEAQ. This CDR3 is 15 amino acids long. Trimming took off 1 base at V and 4 bases at J, with 13 bases between the two ends. This CDR3 reads CASSLVGGLVTEAFF. The CDR3 coding sequence is TGTGCCAGCAGCTTAGTCGGAGGTTTGGTCACTGAAGCTTTCTTT.

Concerning this clonotype itself: Its ends do not fully match the called genes, so a read error is possible. The chain has TRBV12-3 or TRBV12-4 and TRBJ1-4; D is uncertain. The CDR3 spans 14 residues. The CDR3 DNA reads TGTGCCGGCAGTTTACGCGGCTTCGGGGAAAAACTGTTTTTT. Protein product: CAGSLRGFGEKLFF.

The J gene is TRBJ2-4, the V gene TRBV10-3, with 8 bases aligning to TRBD1. The assigned J gene may be wrong: the sequence end matches TRBJ2-7 better. The CDR3 consists of 15 residues. CDR1 and CDR2 (germline): ENHRY, SYGVKD. The DNA of the CDR3 is TGTGCCATCAGTGAGTACGGACAGGGCGCCTACGAGCAGTACTTC. It yields the protein CAISEYGQGAYEQYF.

This clonotype was detected a few times. The chain joins TRBV12-3 or TRBV12-4 to TRBJ2-3; 9 bases are shared with TRBD2. The CDR3 runs 16 residues. V was clipped by 3 bases and J by 4 bases; unmatched bases: 8. As DNA, the CDR3 is TGTGCCAGCAGTTTCTTAGCGGGAGTGAGTGCAGATACGCAGTATTTT. This encodes CASSFLAGVSADTQYF.

This clonotype was found a few times. This rearrangement joins TRBV11-2 to TRBJ2-3, with TRBD2 as a possible D gene (5 bases). Germline assignment: CDR1 SGHAT and CDR2 FQNNGV. There are 18 residues in the CDR3. Trimming took off 5 bases at V and 4 bases at J, with 25 bases between the two ends. DNA for the CDR3: TGTGCCAGCAGCACCAGGCCGGCTAGTGGGAGTTTAGCAGATACGCAGTATTTT. It codes for CASSTRPASGSLADTQYF.

This clonotype was picked up many times. J is TRBJ1-2 and V is TRBV27; 7 bases match TRBD1. The CDR3 totals 13 residues. The germline gives CDR1 MNHEY, CDR2 SMNVEV (reference sequence). Trimming at V came to 5 bases and at J to 5 bases, leaving 5 bases not matched to a gene. CDR3 nucleotides: TGTGCCAGCAGTCCCCGGGACAGTTATGGCTACACCTTC. Translating it yields CASSPRDSYGYTF.

V is TRBV2 and J is TRBJ2-1; no reliable D call. Germline loops: CDR1 SNHLY, CDR2 FYNNEI. This CDR3 has 14 amino acids. The V end lost 2 bases, the J end lost 5 bases, and 10 bases lay between the germline ends. DNA of the CDR3: TGTGCCAGCAGTGAATCAACCTCAGACAATGAGCAGTTCTTC. Translation: CASSESTSDNEQFF.

The V call is TRBV6-2 or TRBV6-3, the J call TRBJ1-5, with 10 bases fitting TRBD1. The CDR3 totals 14 residues. J was trimmed by 11 bases and V by 6 bases; bases with no gene match: 10. Germline CDR1 reads MNHEY; CDR2 reads SVGEGT. CDR3 sequence reads: CASRPDRGHATQHF. In nucleotides, the CDR3 is TGTGCCAGCAGACCTGACAGGGGGCACGCGACCCAGCATTTT.

The chain carries TRBV15 and TRBJ2-3, with D unclear. V was shortened by 2 bases and J by 3 bases, with 18 bases between the two germline ends. This CDR3 comprises 17 residues. Germline V gene data show CDR1 as LNHNV and CDR2 as YYDKDF (reference sequence). As DNA, the CDR3 is TGTGCCACCAGCAGAAATGTGGGCGTCGCGCGGACAGATACGCAGTATTTT. Translating gives CATSRNVGVARTDTQYF.